This T cell receptor beta chain was recorded in a study of blood T cell repertoires in COVID-19. Overall study context: Acute and convalescent COVID-19 samples came from the United States, Italy and Spain.

After removal of 0 bases from V and 8 bases from J, the junction contained 6 bases not matched to a gene. Per germline, CDR1 SGHRS and CDR2 YFSETQ. The CDR3 contains 14 residues. Original data processing: From reference gene primer amplification, estimates of nucleated cell counts were derived. Clones were read by immunoSEQ multiplex PCR, and TCRdb kept only the in-frame ones, dropping some. V and J calls and clone size are as listed in that table; D and trimming were resolved from the DNA. The sample contains some 250,000 clones, about 86% of which appear only once. Remarks on this clone: Other DNA sequences from this sample encode an identical CDR3 as well.

V usage is TRBV5-1 and J usage is TRBJ1-2; TRBD1 matches at 8 bases. The source material was PBMCs or T cells enriched from blood (not recorded which). This sequence originates from a woman between 40 and 50 years old with acute COVID-19. Here the CDR3 reads CASSLGQGAGGYTF. CDR3 coding DNA: TGCGCCAGCAGCTTGGGCCAGGGGGCGGGCGGCTACACCTTC.